The sequence of this T cell receptor beta chain was determined in a study of blood T cells in healthy people across ages. General study points: TCR beta diversity was tightly associated with the proportion of naive T cells.

Per sample, no less than 5.5 micrograms of total RNA were extracted. The authors ran a second PCR of about 6 to 11 cycles using a sample-barcoded 5' primer and a J-beta primer mix. Using its own MiXCR run on the 5' RACE reads, TCRdb lists one record per CDR3 protein. In the table there are some 1.5 million distinct CDR3 sequences, 35% to 45% of which are singletons. The CDR3 contains 15 residues. The V gene end was trimmed by 5 bases and the J gene end by 2 bases; junction bases not matched to a gene: 4. Germline V CDR1 and CDR2: SGHTA, FQGNSA. For this clonotype: Its target is not known.

The specimen sequenced was blood. This sequence originates from a woman between 18 and 30 years old in good health. This rearrangement joins TRBV7-2 to TRBJ2-3; 10 bases line up with TRBD1. The CDR3 region has the DNA TGTGCCAGCAGCCGACAGGGGGCGTTCACAGATACGCAGTATTTT. This encodes CASSRQGAFTDTQYF.